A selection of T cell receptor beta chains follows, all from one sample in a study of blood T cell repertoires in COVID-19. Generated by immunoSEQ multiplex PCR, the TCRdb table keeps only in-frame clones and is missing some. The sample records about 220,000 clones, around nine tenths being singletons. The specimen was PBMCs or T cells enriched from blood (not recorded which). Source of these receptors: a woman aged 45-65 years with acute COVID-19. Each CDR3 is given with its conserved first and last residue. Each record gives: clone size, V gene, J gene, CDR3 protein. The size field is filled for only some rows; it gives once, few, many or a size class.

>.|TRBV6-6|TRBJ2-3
CASSRDRGGTDTQYF
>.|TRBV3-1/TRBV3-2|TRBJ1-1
CASSRGTGAANTEAFF
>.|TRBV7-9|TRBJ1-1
CASSQFTEAFF
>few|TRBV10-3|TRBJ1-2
CAISEQGRGNYGYTF
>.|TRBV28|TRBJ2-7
CASSPGLAGEQYF
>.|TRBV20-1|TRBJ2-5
CSARDRETQYF
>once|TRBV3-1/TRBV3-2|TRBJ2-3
CASSQRTGLGIDTQYF
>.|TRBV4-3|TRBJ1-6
CASSQGVRQSLNSPLHF
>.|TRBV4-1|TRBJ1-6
CASSQTGGSYNSPLHF
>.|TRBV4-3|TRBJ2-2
CASSPSLAGRHTGELFF
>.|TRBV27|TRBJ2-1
CASRVQGQGNNEQFF
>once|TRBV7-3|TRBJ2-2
CASSLTGTPTGELFF
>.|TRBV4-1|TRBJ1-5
CASSQVITGYQPQHF
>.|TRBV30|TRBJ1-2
CACIRTGVDGYTF
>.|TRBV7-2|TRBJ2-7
CASSQDRADYEQYF
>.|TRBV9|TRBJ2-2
CASSPRGKRGPTNTGELFF
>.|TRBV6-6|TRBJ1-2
CASSQGYGYTF
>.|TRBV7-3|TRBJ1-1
CASSLQVNTEAFF
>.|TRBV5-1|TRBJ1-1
CASSPAGDTEAFF
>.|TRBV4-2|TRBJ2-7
CASSQLSLAAYEQYF
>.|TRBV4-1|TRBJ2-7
CASSRGGRAYEQYF
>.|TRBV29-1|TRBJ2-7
CSGVGASYEQYF
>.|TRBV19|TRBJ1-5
CASSFWGTGVGNQPQHF
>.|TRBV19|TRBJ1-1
CASSPGTPNTEAFF
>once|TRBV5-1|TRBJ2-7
CASSLERINEQYF
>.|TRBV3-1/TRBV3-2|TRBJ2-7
CASSPERAGPYEQYF
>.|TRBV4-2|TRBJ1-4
CASSQDRTTTNEKLFF
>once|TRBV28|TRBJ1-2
CASSFTGVVAGYTF
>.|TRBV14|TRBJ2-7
CASSPRQVSYEQYF
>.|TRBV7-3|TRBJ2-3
CASSPELVADTQYF
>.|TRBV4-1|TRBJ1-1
CASSQFRGTTAEAFF
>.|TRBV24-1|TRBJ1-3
CATATDSGNTIYF
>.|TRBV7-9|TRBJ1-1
CASSSNLEAFF
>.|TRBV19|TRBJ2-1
CASRAGTGAYNEQFF
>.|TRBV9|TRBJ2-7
CASSVGTSGSFSYEQYF
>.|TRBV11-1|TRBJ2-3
CASRAGADTQYF
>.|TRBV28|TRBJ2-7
CASSQRRTSGSGYEQYF
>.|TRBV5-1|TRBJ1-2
CASRTGRTSGGYTF
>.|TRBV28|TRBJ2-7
CASSLAGTGGDEQYF
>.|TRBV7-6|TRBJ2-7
CASSPRTGPYEQYF
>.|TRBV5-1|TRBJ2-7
CASSRDRQGTSYEQYF
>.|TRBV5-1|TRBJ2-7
CASSLDFSYEQYF
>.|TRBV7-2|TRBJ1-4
CASSLAGFSEKLFF
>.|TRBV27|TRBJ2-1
CASSHYKSGTGGSYNEQFF
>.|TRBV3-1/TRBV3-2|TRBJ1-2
CASSHTGQRRYGYTF
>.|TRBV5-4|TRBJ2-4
CASSLPLRQGPNIQYF
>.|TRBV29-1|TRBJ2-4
CSVVGQGGNIQYF
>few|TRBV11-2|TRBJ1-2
CASSSRQTFGYTF
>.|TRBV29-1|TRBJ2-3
CSSTGGAGADTQYF
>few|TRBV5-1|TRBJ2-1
CASSSTRTFQNEQFF
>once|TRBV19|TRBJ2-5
CASTRGSGMGETQYF
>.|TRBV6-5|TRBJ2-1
CASSYIAVAHEQFF
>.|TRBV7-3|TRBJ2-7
CASSSNSGAPRAEQYF
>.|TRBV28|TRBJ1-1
CASSFHGTANTEAFF
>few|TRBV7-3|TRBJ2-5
CASSPPGRETQYF